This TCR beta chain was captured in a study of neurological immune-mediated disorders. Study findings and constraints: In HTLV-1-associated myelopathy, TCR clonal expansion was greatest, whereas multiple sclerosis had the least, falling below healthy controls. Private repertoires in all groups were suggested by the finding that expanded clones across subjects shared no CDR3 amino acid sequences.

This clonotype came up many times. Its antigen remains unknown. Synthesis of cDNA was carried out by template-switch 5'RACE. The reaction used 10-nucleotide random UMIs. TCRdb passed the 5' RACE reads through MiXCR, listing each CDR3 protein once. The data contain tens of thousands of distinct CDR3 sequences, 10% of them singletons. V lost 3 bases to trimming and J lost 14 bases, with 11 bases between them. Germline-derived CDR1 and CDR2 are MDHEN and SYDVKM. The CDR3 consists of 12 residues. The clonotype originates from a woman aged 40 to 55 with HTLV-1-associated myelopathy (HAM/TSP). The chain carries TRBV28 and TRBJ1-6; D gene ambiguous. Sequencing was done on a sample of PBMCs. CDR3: CASSLGLAALHF. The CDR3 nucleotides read TGTGCCAGCAGTTTGGGCCTGGCGGCCCTCCACTTT.